The next 22 T cell receptor beta chains were all read from a single sample in a study of T cells in Graves' hyperthyroidism and ophthalmopathy (dated by TCRdb to about 2019). The library was prepared using multiplex PCR. TCRdb shows the sequencer as Illumina HiSeq 2000. The TCR beta CDR3 regions were amplified from the RNA transcripts. The first round of RT-PCR for the TCR CDR3 was performed with the HTBI primer set and the Qiagen OneStep RT-PCR kit. TCRdb reran the public reads through fastp at Q25 and MiXCR, keeping productive beta chains. Each CDR3 protein gets just one entry, which takes the most common genes and DNA from the rows behind it. The sample table holds about 360,000 distinct CDR3 sequences, of which around a quarter were seen once. Jointly, the top ten make up less than 85% of the sample. The sample comprised blood. These receptors originate from a man aged 50-60 years with Graves' hyperthyroidism.

The V gene is TRBV7-2, the J gene TRBJ2-7; TRBD2 matches at 11 bases. V lost 3 bases to trimming and J lost 0 bases; unmatched junction nucleotides: 4. Germline assignment: CDR1 SGHTA and CDR2 FQGNSA. The CDR3 has 16 amino acids. CDR3 coding DNA: TGTGCCAGCAGCTTCTTAGCGGGAGGGAGCTCCTACGAGCAGTACTTC. It translates to CASSFLAGGSSYEQYF.

This clonotype was found many times. The chain combines TRBV5-1 with TRBJ2-1; 11 bases are a match to TRBD2. J gave up 3 bases and V 5 bases, and 1 base lay outside the gene matches. Germline V gives CDR1 SGHRS, CDR2 YFSETQ. This CDR3 spans 14 amino acids. Here the CDR3 DNA reads TGCGCCAGCAGACTAGCGGGAGACTACAATGAGCAGTTCTTC. Amino acids: CASRLAGDYNEQFF.

This clonotype was counted between two and nine times. J is TRBJ2-1 and V is TRBV5-1; 7 bases match TRBD1. The CDR3 totals 14 residues. V dropped 6 bases and J dropped 3; count of bases not matched to a gene: 6. CDR1 is SGHRS and CDR2 is YFSETQ in the germline V gene. CDR3 protein: CASTATGNYNEQFF. The CDR3 region has the DNA TGCGCCAGCACCGCGACAGGGAACTACAATGAGCAGTTCTTC.

In this sample, this clonotype turned up a few times. The chain combines TRBV28 with TRBJ2-2; tentative D call: TRBD2 (5 bases). V was cut by 1 base and J by 0 bases, with 9 bases left in between. The CDR3 loop spans 16 amino acids. From germline, CDR1 is MDHEN and CDR2 SYDVKM. This CDR3 is CASSLLLEANTGELFF. DNA of the CDR3: TGTGCCAGCAGTTTATTACTAGAGGCGAACACCGGGGAGCTGTTTTTT.

Worth noting for this clonotype: A much larger clonotype is one base distant, so this may be a read error. The chain combines TRBV7-2 with TRBJ2-7; tentatively, D is TRBD1 (6 bases). Trimming removed 1 base at V and 4 bases at J, with 14 bases between. The CDR3 totals 15 residues. Germline V gene lookup returns CDR1 SGHTA and CDR2 FQGNSA. The CDR3, as DNA: TGTGCCAGCAGCTTAGGTTTCGCAGGGGCGTACGAGCAGTACTTC. This sequence encodes CASSLGFAGAYEQYF.

A remark on this clonotype: One end of the junction is discordant with germline, which a read error may explain. This rearrangement joins TRBV24-1 to TRBJ2-3; D gene uncertain. Germline V lookup: CDR1 KGHDR, CDR2 SFDVKD. The CDR3 runs 16 residues. The CDR3 is CVTSDPRTDSTDTQYF. The CDR3 DNA reads as TGTGTCACCAGTGATCCCAGGACGGATAGCACAGATACGCAGTATTTT.

This clonotype was counted between two and nine times. V and J are TRBV7-9 and TRBJ2-3; unclear D gene. The germline V and J ends were trimmed by 3 bases and 4 bases, with 11 bases remaining between them. Germline values: CDR1 SEHNR, CDR2 FQNEAQ (reference sequence). The CDR3 length is 14 residues. The CDR3 region is CASSFPQRADTQYF. In DNA, the CDR3 is TGTGCCAGCAGCTTCCCCCAGCGCGCAGATACGCAGTATTTT.

Ten or more counts support this clonotype. This chain uses TRBV28 with TRBJ1-1; D is undetermined. Looked up from germline, CDR1 is MDHEN and CDR2 is SYDVKM. Trimming shortened V by 5 bases and J by 1 base, and 11 bases separated the two germline ends. This CDR3 is 14 amino acids long. DNA for the CDR3: TGTGCCAGCAGTCCCCCCCCACAGAACACTGAAGCTTTCTTT. Its protein product is CASSPPPQNTEAFF.

This clonotype came up a few times. The junction departs from germline at one end; a sequencing error may be responsible. This chain connects TRBV12-3 or TRBV12-4 to TRBJ2-1, with 11 positions matching TRBD2. The CDR3 loop spans 15 amino acids. CDR3 amino acids: CASSLAGGWYNEQFF. The CDR3 region has the DNA TGTGCCAGCAGTCTAGCGGGAGGTTGGTACAATGAGCAGTTCTTC.

V is TRBV7-9 and J is TRBJ2-7; no firm D call. Germline V gene lookup returns CDR1 SEHNR and CDR2 FQNEAQ (reference sequence). The CDR3 length is 12 residues. Trimming pared 5 bases from V and 6 bases from J, leaving 11 bases between. The CDR3 protein is CASSPPWGEQYF. CDR3 nucleotide sequence: TGTGCCAGCAGCCCCCCTTGGGGCGAGCAGTACTTC.

CDR3 bases: TGTGCCAGCGGCCCCACAGGGAAGAGGTATGAGCAGTTCTTC. It encodes CASGPTGKRYEQFF. The chain recombines TRBV7-2 with TRBJ2-1; a possible D gene is TRBD1 (6 bases). The germline V gene has CDR1 SGHTA and CDR2 FQGNSA. Trimming took 8 bases from V and 8 from J, leaving 19 bases between them. The CDR3 covers 14 residues.

Here the CDR3 reads CSAREGSWEPFF. CDR3 sequence (DNA): TGCAGTGCTAGAGAGGGTAGCTGGGAACCGTTCTTC. The chain couples TRBV20-1 to TRBJ2-1, with unresolved D. Trimming removed 0 bases from V and 15 bases from J, with 15 bases in between. Germline V lookup: CDR1 DFQATT, CDR2 SNEGSKA (reference sequence). There are 12 residues in the CDR3.

This clonotype was observed many times. The chain is built from TRBV6-1 and TRBJ2-7; D gene unclear. Trimming removed 7 bases from V and 1 base from J, with 8 bases in between. The CDR3 is 12 amino acids. CDR1 MNHNS and CDR2 SASEGT come from the germline V gene. CDR3 in DNA: TGTGCCAGCACCTCAGGTTCCTACGAGCAGTACTTC. This codes for CASTSGSYEQYF.

This clonotype was seen a handful of times. The V and J genes are TRBV7-9 and TRBJ2-2; D gene uncertain. The CDR3 length is 15 residues. Trimming left V 4 bases short and J 6 bases short, with 15 bases between. CDR1 is SEHNR and CDR2 is FQNEAQ in the germline V gene (reference sequence). In DNA form, the CDR3 reads TGTGCCAGCAGCTGGCAGCTTGGTCGGCCCGGGGAGCTGTTTTTT. This gives the protein CASSWQLGRPGELFF.

V usage is TRBV5-1 and J usage is TRBJ2-5; possibly TRBD1 for D (6 bases). CDR1 SGHRS and CDR2 YFSETQ come from the germline V gene. The V end lost 4 bases, the J end lost 5 bases, and 21 bases lay between the germline ends. The CDR3 is made up of 16 amino acids. CDR3 loop: CASSPLPPGATETQYF. CDR3 coding DNA: TGCGCCAGCAGCCCACTCCCCCCAGGGGCAACGGAGACCCAGTACTTC.

There are a few counts of this clonotype. The chain couples TRBV30 to TRBJ2-1, with a tentative D call TRBD2 (6 bases). This CDR3 spans 15 amino acids. The germline CDR1 and CDR2 sequences are GTSNPN and SVGIG (reference sequence). With 5 bases removed from V and 4 bases from J, the gap between germline ends came to 18 bases. CDR3 region: CAWAWAGPGYNEQFF. In DNA form, the CDR3 reads TGTGCCTGGGCGTGGGCGGGACCGGGGTACAATGAGCAGTTCTTC.

This clonotype has just a few counts. The V gene is TRBV29-1, the J gene TRBJ2-1; possible D gene TRBD1, 5 bases. Looked up from germline, CDR1 is SQVTM and CDR2 is ANQGSEA. Trimming stripped 5 bases from V and 5 bases from J, with 10 bases between. The CDR3 loop spans 12 amino acids. CDR3 protein: CSVSTGDNEQFF. The CDR3 coding sequence is TGCAGCGTTTCTACAGGAGACAATGAGCAGTTCTTC.

The table lists this clonotype with a few counts. CDR3: CASRRGLADNEQFF. The CDR3 DNA follows: TGTGCCAGCAGGAGGGGACTAGCGGACAATGAGCAGTTCTTC. This sequence joins TRBV2 and TRBJ2-1, with 11 bases lining up with TRBD2. CDR1 and CDR2 (germline): SNHLY, FYNNEI. This CDR3 is 14 amino acids long. The V segment lost 6 bases and the J segment 5 bases; nucleotides outside the gene matches: 3. Variable domain in full (rest from reference TRBV2 and TRBJ2-1): EPEVTQTPSHQVTQMGQEVILRCVPISNHLYFYWYRQILGQKVEFLVSFYNNEISEKSEIFDDQFSVERPDGSNFTLKIRSTKLEDSAMYFCASRRGLADNEQFFGPGTRLTVL.

Ten or more counts support this clonotype. The genes are TRBV11-2 and TRBJ2-7; TRBD2 might be the D (6 bases). Germline V gives CDR1 SGHAT, CDR2 FQNNGV. This CDR3 has 16 residues. V was clipped by 3 bases and J by 3 bases, with 18 bases between them. DNA of the CDR3: TGTGCCAGCAGCTTTTACTCTAGCGTCCAAGGCTACGAGCAGTACTTC. It yields the protein CASSFYSSVQGYEQYF.

This clonotype was counted at least ten times. The chain recombines TRBV11-2 with TRBJ2-1, with 13 nucleotides matching TRBD2. Germline V gives CDR1 SGHAT, CDR2 FQNNGV. The CDR3 is made up of 21 amino acids. V dropped 1 base and J dropped 3; count of bases not matched to a gene: 15. The CDR3 region has the DNA TGTGCCAGCAGCTTAGGGGTTCGTGGACTAGCGGGAGAGTTTGACTACAATGAGCAGTTCTTC. As protein: CASSLGVRGLAGEFDYNEQFF.

The chain combines TRBV12-3 or TRBV12-4 with TRBJ1-3, with D tentatively TRBD1 (5 bases). Trimming took off 6 bases at V and 0 bases at J, with 12 bases between the two ends. This CDR3 is built from 15 residues. The CDR3 DNA reads TGTGCCAGCAGGGTGCCGGGGGGCTCTGGAAACACCATATATTTT. This gives the protein CASRVPGGSGNTIYF.

A few counts support this clonotype. The chain recombines TRBV9 with TRBJ2-7; the match to TRBD2 covers 10 bases. The CDR3 has 14 residues. The J segment lost 3 bases and the V segment lost 3 bases, leaving 3 bases of the junction unmatched. Per germline, CDR1 SGDLS and CDR2 YYNGEE. The CDR3, as DNA: TGTGCCAGCAGCGGGACTAGCGGAGACTACGAGCAGTACTTC. Residues: CASSGTSGDYEQYF.